The 2 T cell receptor beta chains reported below all come from one sample, sequenced in a study of blood T cell repertoires in COVID-19. The table came from immunoSEQ multiplex PCR; TCRdb's copy has only in-frame clones and leaves some out. This table has around 190,000 clones, 70% to 90% appearing once. The sequenced material came from PBMCs or T cells enriched from blood (not recorded which). All receptors derive from a woman between 40 and 50 years old in a cohort exposed to, infected with or recovered from COVID-19 (not recorded which).

The chain recombines TRBV12-3 or TRBV12-4 with TRBJ1-5, with D uncertain. This CDR3 has 12 amino acids. Trimming shortened V by 7 bases and J by 4 bases, and 8 bases separated the two germline ends. The CDR3 protein is CASTRENQPQHF. The CDR3 DNA sequence: TGTGCCAGCACCCGAGAAAATCAGCCCCAGCATTTT.

The V call is TRBV12-3 or TRBV12-4, the J call TRBJ1-1; D is possibly TRBD1 (6 bases). CDR3 length: 13 amino acids. V was pared by 6 bases and J by 4 bases, with 12 bases between. CDR3 in amino acids: CASSLAGVTEAFF. In nucleotides, the CDR3 is TGTGCCAGCAGCCTGGCAGGGGTCACTGAAGCTTTCTTT.